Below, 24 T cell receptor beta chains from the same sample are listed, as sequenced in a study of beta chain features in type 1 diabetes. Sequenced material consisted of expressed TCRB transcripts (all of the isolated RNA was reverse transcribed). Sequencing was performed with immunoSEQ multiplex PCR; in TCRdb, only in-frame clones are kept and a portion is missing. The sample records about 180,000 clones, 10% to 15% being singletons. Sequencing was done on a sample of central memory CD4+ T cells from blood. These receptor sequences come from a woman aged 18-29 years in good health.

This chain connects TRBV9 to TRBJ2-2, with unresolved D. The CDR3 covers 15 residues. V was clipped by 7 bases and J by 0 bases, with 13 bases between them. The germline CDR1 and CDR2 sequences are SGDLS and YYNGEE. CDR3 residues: CASRSRLTNTGELFF. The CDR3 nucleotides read TGTGCCAGCCGCTCTCGACTTACGAACACCGGGGAGCTGTTTTTT.

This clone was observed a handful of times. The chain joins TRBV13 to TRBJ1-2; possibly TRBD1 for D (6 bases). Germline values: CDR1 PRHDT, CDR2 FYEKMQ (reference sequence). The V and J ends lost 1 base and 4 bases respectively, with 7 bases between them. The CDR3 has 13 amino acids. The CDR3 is CASSLDRVYGYTF. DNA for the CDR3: TGTGCCAGCAGCTTAGACAGGGTCTATGGCTACACCTTC.

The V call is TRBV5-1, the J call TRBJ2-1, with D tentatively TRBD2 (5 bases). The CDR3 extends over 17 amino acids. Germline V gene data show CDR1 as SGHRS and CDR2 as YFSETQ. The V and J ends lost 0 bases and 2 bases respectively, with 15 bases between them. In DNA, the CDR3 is TGCGCCAGCAGCTTGGCCCTGGTCAGCGGCCCCTACAATGAGCAGTTCTTC. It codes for CASSLALVSGPYNEQFF.

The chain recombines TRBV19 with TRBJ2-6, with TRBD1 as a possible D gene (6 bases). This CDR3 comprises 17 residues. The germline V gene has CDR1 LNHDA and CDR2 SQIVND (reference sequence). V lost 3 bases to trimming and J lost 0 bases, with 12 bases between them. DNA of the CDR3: TGTGCCAGTAGTATTTGGCAGGGGCACTCTGGGGCCAACGTCCTGACTTTC. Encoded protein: CASSIWQGHSGANVLTF.

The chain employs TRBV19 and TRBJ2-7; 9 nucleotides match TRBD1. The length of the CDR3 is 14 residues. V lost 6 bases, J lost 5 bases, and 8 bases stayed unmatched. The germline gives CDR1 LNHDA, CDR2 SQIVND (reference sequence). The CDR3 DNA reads TGTGCCAGTAGCTCCGGGACAGGGAGGAACGAGCAGTACTTC. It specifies CASSSGTGRNEQYF.

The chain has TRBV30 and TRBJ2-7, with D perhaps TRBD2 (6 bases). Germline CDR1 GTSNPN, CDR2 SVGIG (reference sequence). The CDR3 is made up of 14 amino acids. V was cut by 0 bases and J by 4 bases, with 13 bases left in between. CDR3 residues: CAWSVWGVRYEQYF. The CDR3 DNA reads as TGTGCCTGGAGTGTATGGGGGGTGAGGTACGAGCAGTACTTC.

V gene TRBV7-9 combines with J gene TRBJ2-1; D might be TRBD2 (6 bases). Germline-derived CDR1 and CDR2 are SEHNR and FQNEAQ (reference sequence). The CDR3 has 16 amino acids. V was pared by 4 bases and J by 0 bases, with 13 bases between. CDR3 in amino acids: CASSSGSSASYNEQFF. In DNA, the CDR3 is TGTGCCAGCAGCTCGGGGTCTAGCGCCTCCTACAATGAGCAGTTCTTC.

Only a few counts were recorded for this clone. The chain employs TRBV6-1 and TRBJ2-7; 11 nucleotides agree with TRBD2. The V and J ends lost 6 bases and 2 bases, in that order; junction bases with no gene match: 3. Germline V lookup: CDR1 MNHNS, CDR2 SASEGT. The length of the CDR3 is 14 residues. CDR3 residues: CASRGTSGPYEQYF. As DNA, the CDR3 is TGTGCCAGCAGGGGGACTAGCGGACCCTACGAGCAGTACTTC.

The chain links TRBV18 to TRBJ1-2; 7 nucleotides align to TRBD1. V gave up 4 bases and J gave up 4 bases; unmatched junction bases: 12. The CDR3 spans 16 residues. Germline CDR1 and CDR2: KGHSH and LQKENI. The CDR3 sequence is CASSRVDRDTVYGYTF. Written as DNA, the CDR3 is TGTGCCAGCTCACGGGTCGACAGGGACACCGTCTATGGCTACACCTTC.

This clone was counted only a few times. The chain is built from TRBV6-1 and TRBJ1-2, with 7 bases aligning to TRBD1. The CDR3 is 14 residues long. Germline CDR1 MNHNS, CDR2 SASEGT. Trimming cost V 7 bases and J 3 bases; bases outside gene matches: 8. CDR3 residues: CASTPQGQDYGYTF. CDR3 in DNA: TGTGCCAGCACGCCACAGGGGCAAGACTATGGCTACACCTTC.

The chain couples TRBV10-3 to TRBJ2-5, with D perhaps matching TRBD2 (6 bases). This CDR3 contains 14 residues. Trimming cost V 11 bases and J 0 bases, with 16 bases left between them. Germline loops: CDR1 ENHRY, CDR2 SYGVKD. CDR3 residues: CASKTSSDQETQYF. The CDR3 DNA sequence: TGTGCCTCCAAGACGTCTAGCGACCAAGAGACCCAGTACTTC.

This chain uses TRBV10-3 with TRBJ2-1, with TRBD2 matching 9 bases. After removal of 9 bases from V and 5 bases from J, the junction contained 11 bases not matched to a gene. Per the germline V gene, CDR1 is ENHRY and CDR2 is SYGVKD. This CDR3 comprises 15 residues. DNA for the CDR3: TGTGCCATTCGAGGTGGCGGGAGGGCCAACAATGAGCAGTTCTTC. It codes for CAIRGGGRANNEQFF.

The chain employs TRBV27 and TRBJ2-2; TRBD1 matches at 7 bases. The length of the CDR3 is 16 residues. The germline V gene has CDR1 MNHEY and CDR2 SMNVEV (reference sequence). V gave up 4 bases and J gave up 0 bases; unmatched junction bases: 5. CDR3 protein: CASSSRQGANTGELFF. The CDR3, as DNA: TGTGCCAGCAGTTCAAGACAGGGTGCGAACACCGGGGAGCTGTTTTTT.

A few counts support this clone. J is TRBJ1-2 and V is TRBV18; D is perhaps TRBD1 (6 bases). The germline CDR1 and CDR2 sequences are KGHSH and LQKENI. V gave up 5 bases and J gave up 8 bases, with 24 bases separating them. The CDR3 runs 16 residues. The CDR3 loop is CASSSSLQQGHGGYTF. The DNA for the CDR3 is TGTGCCAGCTCATCGTCCCTCCAACAGGGACATGGAGGCTACACCTTC. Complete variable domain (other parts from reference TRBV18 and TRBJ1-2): NAGVMQNPRHLVRRRGQEARLRCSPMKGHSHVYWYRQLPEEGLKFMVYLQKENIIDESGMPKERFSAEFPKEGPSILRIQQVVRGDSAAYFCASSSSLQQGHGGYTFGSGTRLTVV.

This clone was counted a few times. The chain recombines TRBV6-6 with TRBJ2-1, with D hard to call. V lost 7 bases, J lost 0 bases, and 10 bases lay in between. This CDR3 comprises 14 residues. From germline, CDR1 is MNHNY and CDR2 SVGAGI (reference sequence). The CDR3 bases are TGTGCCAGCACCTCCCCCAGCTCCTACAATGAGCAGTTCTTC. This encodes CASTSPSSYNEQFF.

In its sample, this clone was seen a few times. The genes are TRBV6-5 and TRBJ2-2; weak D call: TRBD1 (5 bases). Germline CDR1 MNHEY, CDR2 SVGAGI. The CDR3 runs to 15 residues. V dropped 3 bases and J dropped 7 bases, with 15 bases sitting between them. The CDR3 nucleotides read TGTGCCAGCAGTTATTCAGGGTACGGCGTCGGGGAGCTGTTTTTT. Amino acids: CASSYSGYGVGELFF.

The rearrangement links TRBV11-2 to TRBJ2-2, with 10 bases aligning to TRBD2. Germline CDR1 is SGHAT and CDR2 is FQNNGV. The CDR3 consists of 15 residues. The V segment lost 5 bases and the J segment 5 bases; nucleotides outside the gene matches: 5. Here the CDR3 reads CASSKSGRGTGELFF. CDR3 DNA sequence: TGTGCCAGCAGCAAGAGCGGGAGGGGTACCGGGGAGCTGTTTTTT.

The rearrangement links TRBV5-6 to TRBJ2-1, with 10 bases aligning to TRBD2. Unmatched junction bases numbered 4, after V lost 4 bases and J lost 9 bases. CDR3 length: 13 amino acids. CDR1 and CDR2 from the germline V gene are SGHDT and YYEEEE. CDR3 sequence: CASSNSGRSEQFF. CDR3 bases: TGTGCCAGCAGCAATAGCGGGAGGAGTGAGCAGTTCTTC.

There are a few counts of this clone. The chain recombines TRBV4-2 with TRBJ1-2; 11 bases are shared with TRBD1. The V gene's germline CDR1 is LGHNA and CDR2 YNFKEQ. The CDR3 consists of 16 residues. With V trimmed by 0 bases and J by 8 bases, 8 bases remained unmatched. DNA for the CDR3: TGTGCCAGCAGCCAAGATAAGGGGACAGGGGGGAAAGGCTACACCTTC. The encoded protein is CASSQDKGTGGKGYTF.

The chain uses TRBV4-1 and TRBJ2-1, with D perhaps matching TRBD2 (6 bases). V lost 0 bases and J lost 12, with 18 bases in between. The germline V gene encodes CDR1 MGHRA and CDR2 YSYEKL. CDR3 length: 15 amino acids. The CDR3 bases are TGCGCCAGCAGCCAAGATCCCATTAGCGGCTTGGGGCAGTTCTTC. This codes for CASSQDPISGLGQFF.

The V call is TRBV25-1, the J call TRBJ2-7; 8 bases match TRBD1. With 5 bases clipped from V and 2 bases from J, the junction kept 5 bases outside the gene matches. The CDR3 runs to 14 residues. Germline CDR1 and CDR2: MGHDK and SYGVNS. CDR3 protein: CASSPGQAPYEQYF. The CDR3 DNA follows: TGTGCCAGCAGTCCGGGACAGGCCCCCTACGAGCAGTACTTC.

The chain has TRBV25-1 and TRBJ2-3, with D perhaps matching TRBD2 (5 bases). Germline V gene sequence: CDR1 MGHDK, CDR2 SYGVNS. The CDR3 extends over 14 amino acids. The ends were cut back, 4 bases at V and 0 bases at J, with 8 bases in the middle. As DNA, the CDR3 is TGTGCCAGCAGTGTAGGGAGTAGCACAGATACGCAGTATTTT. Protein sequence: CASSVGSSTDTQYF.

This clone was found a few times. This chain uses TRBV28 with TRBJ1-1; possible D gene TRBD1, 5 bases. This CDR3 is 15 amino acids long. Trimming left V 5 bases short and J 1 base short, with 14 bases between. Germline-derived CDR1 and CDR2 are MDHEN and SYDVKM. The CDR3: CASSTPMGGNTEAFF. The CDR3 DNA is TGTGCCAGCAGTACCCCTATGGGGGGGAACACTGAAGCTTTCTTT. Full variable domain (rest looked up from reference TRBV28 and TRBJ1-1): DVKVTQSSRYLVKRTGEKVFLECVQDMDHENMFWYRQDPGLGLRLIYFSYDVKMKEKGDIPEGYSVSREKKERFSLILESASTNQTSMYLCASSTPMGGNTEAFFGQGTRLTVV.

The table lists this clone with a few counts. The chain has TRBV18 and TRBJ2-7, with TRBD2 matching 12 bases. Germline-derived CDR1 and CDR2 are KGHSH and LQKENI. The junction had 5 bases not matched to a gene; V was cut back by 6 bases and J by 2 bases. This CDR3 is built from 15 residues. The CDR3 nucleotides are TGTGCCAGCTCGCCGACTAGCGGGAGCACCTACGAGCAGTACTTC. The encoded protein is CASSPTSGSTYEQYF.